This TCR beta chain originates from a study of shared clonotypes between healthy human individuals. Study-level findings and limits: Incompleteness in sorted-subset sequencing, despite large depth, was shown by rarefaction.

Concerning this clone: Its antigen is not known.

Genomic DNA (from each subset) was split evenly across several immunoSEQ plates. The protocol was immunoSEQ multiplex PCR, while the TCRdb copy is restricted to in-frame clones and leaves out a portion. The table includes around 1.9 million clones, 93% detected once. Naive CD8 isolation took CD45RO-negative cells positively selected for CCR7 and excluded terminally differentiated effector memory CD45RA+ cells. The study enrolled healthy HIV-negative adults without recent acute infections or vaccinations as donors. From germline, CDR1 is SNHLY and CDR2 FYNNEI. This CDR3 is built from 15 residues. Trimming left V 10 bases short and J 2 bases short, with 18 bases between.

This sequence joins TRBV2 and TRBJ1-5; perhaps TRBD1 as D (5 bases). Sequenced material: naive CD8+ T cells from PBMCs. This TCR was recovered from a man between 18 and 35 years old in good health. Some clones in this sample may be carry-over from other donors' samples. Here the CDR3 DNA reads TGTGCCATAGGAGTGTCGGGGGAGGGCAATCAGCCCCAGCATTTT. It codes for CAIGVSGEGNQPQHF.